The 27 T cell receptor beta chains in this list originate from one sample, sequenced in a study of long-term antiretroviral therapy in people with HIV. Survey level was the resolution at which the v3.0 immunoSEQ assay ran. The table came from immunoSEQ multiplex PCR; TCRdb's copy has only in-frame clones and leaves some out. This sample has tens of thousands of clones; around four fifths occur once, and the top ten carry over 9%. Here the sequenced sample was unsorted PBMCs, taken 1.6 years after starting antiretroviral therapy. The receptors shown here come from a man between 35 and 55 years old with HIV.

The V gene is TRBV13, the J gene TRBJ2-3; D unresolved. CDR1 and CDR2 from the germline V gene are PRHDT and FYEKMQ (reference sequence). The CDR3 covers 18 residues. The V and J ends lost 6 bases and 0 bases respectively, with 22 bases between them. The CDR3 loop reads CASSIRAEVRSSTDTQYF. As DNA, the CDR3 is TGTGCCAGCAGTATTCGAGCAGAAGTTCGTTCTAGCACAGATACGCAGTATTTT.

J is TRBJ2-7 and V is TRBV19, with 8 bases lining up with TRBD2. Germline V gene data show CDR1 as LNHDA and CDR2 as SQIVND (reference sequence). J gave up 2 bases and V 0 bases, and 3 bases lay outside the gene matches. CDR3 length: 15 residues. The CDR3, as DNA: TGTGCCAGTAGTATAGACGGGAGGGTCCCCTACGAGCAGTACTTC. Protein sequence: CASSIDGRVPYEQYF.

In nucleotides, the CDR3 is TGCGCCAGCAGCTTGACAGGGGGTTCTAACTATGGCTACACCTTC. It encodes CASSLTGGSNYGYTF. The chain carries TRBV5-1 and TRBJ1-2; 8 nucleotides match TRBD1. Germline CDR1 reads SGHRS; CDR2 reads YFSETQ. V lost 1 base to trimming and J lost 0 bases; unmatched junction nucleotides: 2. The CDR3 covers 15 residues.

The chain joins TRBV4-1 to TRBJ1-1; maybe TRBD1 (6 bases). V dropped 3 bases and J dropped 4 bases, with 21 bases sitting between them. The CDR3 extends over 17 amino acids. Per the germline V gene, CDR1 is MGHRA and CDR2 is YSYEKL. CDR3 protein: CASSHTTGFGLSTEAFF. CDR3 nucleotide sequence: TGCGCCAGCAGCCACACGACAGGTTTTGGGTTAAGCACTGAAGCTTTCTTT.

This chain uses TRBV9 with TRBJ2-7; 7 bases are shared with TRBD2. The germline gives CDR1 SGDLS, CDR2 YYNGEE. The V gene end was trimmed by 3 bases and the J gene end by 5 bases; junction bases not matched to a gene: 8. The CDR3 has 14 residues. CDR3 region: CASSDLAVRHEQYF. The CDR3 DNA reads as TGTGCCAGCAGCGACCTAGCGGTCAGGCACGAGCAGTACTTC.

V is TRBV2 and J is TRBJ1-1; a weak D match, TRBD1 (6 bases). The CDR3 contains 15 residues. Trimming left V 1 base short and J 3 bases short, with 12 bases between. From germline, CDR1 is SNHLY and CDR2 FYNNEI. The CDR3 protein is CASSEGSGDYTEAFF. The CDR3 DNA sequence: TGTGCCAGCAGTGAAGGGTCAGGGGATTACACTGAAGCTTTCTTT.

The CDR3 DNA reads TGTGCCAGTAGCCGGGACGGAGGATCGAACTATGGCTACACCTTC. This sequence encodes CASSRDGGSNYGYTF. The chain joins TRBV19 to TRBJ1-2; weak D call: TRBD1 (5 bases). Germline V gene lookup returns CDR1 LNHDA and CDR2 SQIVND (reference sequence). The CDR3 loop spans 15 amino acids. V dropped 6 bases and J dropped 2 bases, with 16 bases sitting between them.

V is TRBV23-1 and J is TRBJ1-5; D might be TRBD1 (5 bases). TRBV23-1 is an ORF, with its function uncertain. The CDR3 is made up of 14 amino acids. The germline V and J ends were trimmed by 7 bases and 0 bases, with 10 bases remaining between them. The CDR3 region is CASIKGNSNQPQHF. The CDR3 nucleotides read TGCGCCAGCATCAAGGGGAATAGCAATCAGCCCCAGCATTTT.

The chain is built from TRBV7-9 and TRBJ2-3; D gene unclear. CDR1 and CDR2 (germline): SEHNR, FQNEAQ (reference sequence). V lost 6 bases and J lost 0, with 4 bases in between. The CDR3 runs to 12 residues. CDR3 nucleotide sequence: TGTGCCAGCAGACACAGCACAGATACGCAGTATTTT. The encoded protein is CASRHSTDTQYF.

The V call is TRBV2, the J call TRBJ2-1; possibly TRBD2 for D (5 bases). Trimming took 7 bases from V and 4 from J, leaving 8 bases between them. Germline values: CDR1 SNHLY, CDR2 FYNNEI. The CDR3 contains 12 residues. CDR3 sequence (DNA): TGTGCCAGCAAGGACTCTTACAATGAGCAGTTCTTC. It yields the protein CASKDSYNEQFF.

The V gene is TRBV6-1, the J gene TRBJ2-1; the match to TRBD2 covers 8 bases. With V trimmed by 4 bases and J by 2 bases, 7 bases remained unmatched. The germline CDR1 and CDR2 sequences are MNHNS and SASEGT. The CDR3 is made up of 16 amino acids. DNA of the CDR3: TGTGCCAGCAGTGTCATAGCGGGACCTCCCTACAATGAGCAGTTCTTC. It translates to CASSVIAGPPYNEQFF.

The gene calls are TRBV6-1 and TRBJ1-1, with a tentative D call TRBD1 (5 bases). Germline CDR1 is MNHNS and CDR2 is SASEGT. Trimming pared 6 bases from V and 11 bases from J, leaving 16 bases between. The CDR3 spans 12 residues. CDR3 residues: CASSQGAIGAFF. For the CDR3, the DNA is TGTGCCAGCAGCCAGGGAGCGATCGGGGCTTTCTTT.

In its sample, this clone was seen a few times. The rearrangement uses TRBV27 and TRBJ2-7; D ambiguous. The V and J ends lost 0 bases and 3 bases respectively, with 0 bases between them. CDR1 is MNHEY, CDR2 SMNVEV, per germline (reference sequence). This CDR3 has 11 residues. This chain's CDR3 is CASSLSYEQYF. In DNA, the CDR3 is TGTGCCAGCAGTTTATCCTACGAGCAGTACTTC.

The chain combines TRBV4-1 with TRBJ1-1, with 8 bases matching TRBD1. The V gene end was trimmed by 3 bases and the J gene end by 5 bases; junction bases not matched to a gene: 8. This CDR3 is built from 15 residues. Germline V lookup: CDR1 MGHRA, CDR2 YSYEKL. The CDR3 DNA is TGCGCCAGCAGCCACCCCGGACAGGGAGAAACTGAAGCTTTCTTT. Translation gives CASSHPGQGETEAFF.

The CDR3: CAWSADGTNQPQHF. CDR3 nucleotide sequence: TGTGCCTGGAGTGCCGACGGGACAAATCAGCCCCAGCATTTT. The genes are TRBV30 and TRBJ1-5; D perhaps matches TRBD1 (6 bases). CDR3 length equals 14 residues. The germline V gene encodes CDR1 GTSNPN and CDR2 SVGIG (reference sequence). V dropped 1 base and J dropped 4 bases, with 11 bases sitting between them.

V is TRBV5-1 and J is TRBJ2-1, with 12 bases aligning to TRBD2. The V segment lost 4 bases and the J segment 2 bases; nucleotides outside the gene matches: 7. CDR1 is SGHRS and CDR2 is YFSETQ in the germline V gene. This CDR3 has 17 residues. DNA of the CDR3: TGCGCCAGCAGCACTCGACTAGCGGGAGAACCCTACAATGAGCAGTTCTTC. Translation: CASSTRLAGEPYNEQFF.

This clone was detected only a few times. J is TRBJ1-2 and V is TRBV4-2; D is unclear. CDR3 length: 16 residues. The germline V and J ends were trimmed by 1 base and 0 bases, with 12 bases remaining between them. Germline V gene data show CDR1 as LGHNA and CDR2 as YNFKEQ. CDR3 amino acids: CASSQGGQISNYGYTF. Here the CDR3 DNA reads TGTGCCAGCAGCCAAGGAGGGCAGATTTCTAACTATGGCTACACCTTC.

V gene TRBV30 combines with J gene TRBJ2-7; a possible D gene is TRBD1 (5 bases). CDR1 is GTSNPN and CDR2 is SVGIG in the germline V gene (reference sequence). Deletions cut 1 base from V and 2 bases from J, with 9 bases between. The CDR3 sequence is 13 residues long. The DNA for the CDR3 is TGTGCCTGGAGTGCAGGGATGACCTACGAGCAGTACTTC. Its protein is CAWSAGMTYEQYF.

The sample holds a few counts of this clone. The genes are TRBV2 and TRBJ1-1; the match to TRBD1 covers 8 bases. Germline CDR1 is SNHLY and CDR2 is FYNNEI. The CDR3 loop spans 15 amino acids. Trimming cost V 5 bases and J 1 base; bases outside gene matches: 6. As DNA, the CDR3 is TGTGCCAGCAGTCAGGACAGGGCCCAGAACACTGAAGCTTTCTTT. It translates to CASSQDRAQNTEAFF.

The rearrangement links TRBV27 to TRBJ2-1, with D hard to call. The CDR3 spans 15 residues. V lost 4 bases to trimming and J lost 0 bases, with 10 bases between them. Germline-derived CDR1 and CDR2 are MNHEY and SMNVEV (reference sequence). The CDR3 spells CASSSKASSYNEQFF. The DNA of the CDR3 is TGTGCCAGCAGTTCCAAAGCGTCCTCCTACAATGAGCAGTTCTTC.

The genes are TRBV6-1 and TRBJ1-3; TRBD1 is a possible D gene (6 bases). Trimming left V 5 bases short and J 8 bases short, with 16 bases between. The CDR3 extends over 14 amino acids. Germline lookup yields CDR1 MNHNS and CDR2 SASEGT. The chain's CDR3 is CASSWTDSGDTIYF. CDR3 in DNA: TGTGCCAGCAGTTGGACAGACAGCGGGGACACCATATATTTT.

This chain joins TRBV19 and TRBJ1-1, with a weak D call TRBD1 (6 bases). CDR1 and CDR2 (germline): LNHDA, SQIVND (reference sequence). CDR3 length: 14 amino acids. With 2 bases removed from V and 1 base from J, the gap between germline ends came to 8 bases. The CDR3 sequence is CASSITGTNTEAFF. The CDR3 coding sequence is TGTGCCAGTAGTATAACAGGGACGAACACTGAAGCTTTCTTT.

CDR3 region: CASSLRDTQYF. CDR3 nucleotide sequence: TGTGCCAGCAGCCTTCGGGATACGCAGTATTTT. V is TRBV2 and J is TRBJ2-3; D is uncertain. There are 11 residues in the CDR3. CDR1 is SNHLY and CDR2 is FYNNEI in the germline V gene. Trimming removed 6 bases from V and 6 bases from J, with 7 bases in between.

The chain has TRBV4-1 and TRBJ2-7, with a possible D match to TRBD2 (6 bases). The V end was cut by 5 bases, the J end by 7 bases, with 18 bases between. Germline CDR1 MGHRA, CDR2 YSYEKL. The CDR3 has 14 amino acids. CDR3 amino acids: CASSFDGGAREQYF. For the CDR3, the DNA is TGCGCCAGCAGCTTCGATGGAGGGGCGAGGGAGCAGTACTTC.

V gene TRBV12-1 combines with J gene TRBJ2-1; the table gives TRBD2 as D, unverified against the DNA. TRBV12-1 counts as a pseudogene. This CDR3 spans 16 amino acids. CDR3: CASSFGASGRGGEQFF. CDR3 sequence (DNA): TGTGCCAGCAGCTTTGGGGCATCGGGGCGGGGAGGAGAGCAGTTCTTC.

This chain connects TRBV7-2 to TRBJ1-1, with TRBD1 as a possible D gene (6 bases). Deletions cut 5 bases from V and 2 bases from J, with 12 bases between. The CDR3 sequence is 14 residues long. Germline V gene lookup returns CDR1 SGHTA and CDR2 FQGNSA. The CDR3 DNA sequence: TGTGCCAGCAGCCCGGGACATTCCAACACTGAAGCTTTCTTT. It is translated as CASSPGHSNTEAFF.

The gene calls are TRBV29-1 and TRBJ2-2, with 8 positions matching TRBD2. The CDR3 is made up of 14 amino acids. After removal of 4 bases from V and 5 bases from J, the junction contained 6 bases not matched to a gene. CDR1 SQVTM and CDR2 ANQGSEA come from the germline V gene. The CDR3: CSVASGRGTGELFF. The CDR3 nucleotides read TGCAGCGTTGCCAGCGGGAGAGGGACCGGGGAGCTGTTTTTT.